Listed below are T cell receptor beta chains from one sample, sequenced in a study of cytomegalovirus exposure and HLA in healthy donors. The data were produced by immunoSEQ multiplex PCR, yet TCRdb's version contains in-frame clones alone and is incomplete. The sample spans 150,000 to 200,000 clones; the ten largest clones claim over 1%. Sequenced input: PBMCs. The receptors stem from an older woman in good health and CMV-seronegative. CDR3s include the opening cysteine and the closing phenylalanine or tryptophan. D genes are given only for firm matches.

j_call: TRBJ2-3; d_call: TRBD2; cdr3_length: 14; v_call: TRBV27; cdr3_aa: CASRETSGTDTQYF; cdr3_nt: TGTGCCAGCAGGGAGACTAGCGGCACAGATACGCAGTATTTT
j_call: TRBJ1-2; d_call: TRBD1; cdr3_length: 13; v_call: TRBV7-2; cdr3_aa: CASSEGQGLGYTF; cdr3_nt: TGTGCCAGCAGCGAGGGACAGGGGCTTGGCTACACCTTC
j_call: TRBJ1-2; d_call: .; cdr3_length: 10; v_call: TRBV6-5; cdr3_aa: CATTENGYTF; cdr3_nt: TGTGCCACCACAGAGAATGGCTACACCTTC
j_call: TRBJ1-1; d_call: .; cdr3_length: 12; v_call: TRBV11-2; cdr3_aa: CASSFRVTEAFF; cdr3_nt: TGTGCCAGCAGCTTCAGGGTGACTGAAGCTTTCTTT
j_call: TRBJ2-5; d_call: .; cdr3_length: 16; v_call: TRBV4-2; cdr3_aa: CASSQGQAPWEETQYF; cdr3_nt: TGTGCCAGCAGCCAAGGACAGGCGCCCTGGGAAGAGACCCAGTACTTC
j_call: TRBJ1-5; d_call: .; cdr3_length: 14; v_call: TRBV30; cdr3_aa: CAWSSQVGNQPQHF; cdr3_nt: TGTGCCTGGAGTAGCCAGGTGGGCAATCAGCCCCAGCATTTT
j_call: TRBJ1-1; d_call: TRBD1; cdr3_length: 15; v_call: TRBV7-8; cdr3_aa: CASSLGTGRNTEAFF; cdr3_nt: TGTGCCAGCAGCTTAGGGACAGGAAGGAACACTGAAGCTTTCTTT
j_call: TRBJ1-4; d_call: .; cdr3_length: 13; v_call: TRBV4-3; cdr3_aa: CASSQDLEGKLFF; cdr3_nt: TGCGCCAGCAGCCAAGATCTTGAGGGAAAACTGTTTTTT
j_call: TRBJ2-7; d_call: .; cdr3_length: 15; v_call: TRBV7-9; cdr3_aa: CASSLFEPGLSEQYF; cdr3_nt: TGTGCCAGCAGCTTATTTGAACCGGGGTTGAGTGAGCAGTACTTC
j_call: TRBJ1-1; d_call: .; cdr3_length: 13; v_call: TRBV5-4; cdr3_aa: CASSLDSNTEAFF; cdr3_nt: TGTGCCAGCAGCTTGGACAGTAACACTGAAGCTTTCTTT
j_call: TRBJ1-1; d_call: .; cdr3_length: 15; v_call: TRBV4-1; cdr3_aa: CASSQPTERGTEAFF; cdr3_nt: TGCGCCAGCAGCCAACCGACAGAACGGGGGACTGAAGCTTTCTTT
j_call: TRBJ2-3; d_call: .; cdr3_length: 16; v_call: TRBV21-1; cdr3_aa: CASSPGRAGATDTQYF; cdr3_nt: TGTGCCAGCAGCCCGGGAAGAGCGGGAGCAACAGATACGCAGTATTTT
j_call: TRBJ1-2; d_call: TRBD1; cdr3_length: 14; v_call: TRBV5-1; cdr3_aa: CASSPSRQGPGYTF; cdr3_nt: TGCGCCAGCAGCCCTTCGAGACAGGGGCCAGGCTACACCTTC
j_call: TRBJ2-5; d_call: .; cdr3_length: 12; v_call: TRBV29-1; cdr3_aa: CSAGFTEETQYF; cdr3_nt: TGCAGCGCAGGGTTCACAGAAGAGACCCAGTACTTC
j_call: TRBJ1-1; d_call: .; cdr3_length: 14; v_call: TRBV9; cdr3_aa: CASSVERVGTEAFF; cdr3_nt: TGTGCCAGCAGCGTAGAGAGGGTCGGCACTGAAGCTTTCTTT
j_call: TRBJ2-4; d_call: .; cdr3_length: 14; v_call: TRBV27; cdr3_aa: CASSSHYYSHDQYF; cdr3_nt: TGTGCCAGCAGTTCTCACTATTATAGTCACGATCAGTACTTC
j_call: TRBJ2-5; d_call: .; cdr3_length: 14; v_call: TRBV5-1; cdr3_aa: CASSFEGTQETQYF; cdr3_nt: TGCGCCAGCAGCTTCGAGGGAACCCAAGAGACCCAGTACTTC
j_call: TRBJ2-1; d_call: TRBD2; cdr3_length: 14; v_call: TRBV19; cdr3_aa: CASSASGNYNEQFF; cdr3_nt: TGTGCCAGTAGTGCTAGCGGGAACTACAATGAGCAGTTCTTC
j_call: TRBJ2-3; d_call: TRBD2; cdr3_length: 17; v_call: TRBV5-1; cdr3_aa: CASSFASGSSGADTQYF; cdr3_nt: TGCGCCAGCAGCTTCGCTAGCGGGAGCTCGGGCGCAGATACGCAGTATTTT
j_call: TRBJ1-5; d_call: .; cdr3_length: 14; v_call: TRBV6-5; cdr3_aa: CASSISRVGQPQHF; cdr3_nt: TGTGCCAGCAGTATAAGCAGGGTAGGTCAGCCCCAGCATTTT
j_call: TRBJ2-2; d_call: .; cdr3_length: 15; v_call: TRBV5-4; cdr3_aa: CASSSGIINTGELFF; cdr3_nt: TGTGCCAGCAGCTCCGGGATCATCAACACCGGGGAGCTGTTTTTT
j_call: TRBJ2-3; d_call: .; cdr3_length: 11; v_call: TRBV30; cdr3_aa: CAWEATDTQYF; cdr3_nt: TGTGCCTGGGAGGCGACAGATACGCAGTATTTT
j_call: TRBJ2-5; d_call: TRBD2; cdr3_length: 17; v_call: TRBV14; cdr3_aa: CASSQGLAGDGWETQYF; cdr3_nt: TGTGCCAGCAGCCAAGGACTAGCGGGAGATGGATGGGAGACCCAGTACTTC
j_call: TRBJ1-1; d_call: .; cdr3_length: 13; v_call: TRBV9; cdr3_aa: CASSSGPNTEAFF; cdr3_nt: TGTGCCAGCAGCAGCGGGCCCAACACTGAAGCTTTCTTT
j_call: TRBJ1-6; d_call: .; cdr3_length: 15; v_call: TRBV18; cdr3_aa: CASSPPGGAGSPLHF; cdr3_nt: TGTGCCAGCTCACCACCGGGCGGGGCGGGTTCACCCCTCCACTTT
j_call: TRBJ2-1; d_call: TRBD2; cdr3_length: 15; v_call: TRBV29-1; cdr3_aa: CSVLGLAGAYNEQFF; cdr3_nt: TGCAGCGTACTAGGGCTAGCGGGAGCCTACAATGAGCAGTTCTTC
j_call: TRBJ2-7; d_call: TRBD2; cdr3_length: 16; v_call: TRBV6-6; cdr3_aa: CASTRTRLAITYEQYF; cdr3_nt: TGTGCCAGCACGAGGACGCGACTAGCGATTACCTACGAGCAGTACTTC
j_call: TRBJ2-3; d_call: TRBD1; cdr3_length: 15; v_call: TRBV19; cdr3_aa: CASRLRGLGTDTQYF; cdr3_nt: TGTGCCAGTAGGCTCAGGGGGCTTGGCACAGATACGCAGTATTTT
j_call: TRBJ2-5; d_call: .; cdr3_length: 15; v_call: TRBV6-5; cdr3_aa: CASSLGTGGEGAQYF; cdr3_nt: TGTGCCAGCAGCCTCGGGACTGGGGGAGAAGGGGCCCAGTACTTC
j_call: TRBJ2-7; d_call: .; cdr3_length: 13; v_call: TRBV4-1; cdr3_aa: CASSQDGLYEQYF; cdr3_nt: TGCGCCAGCAGCCAAGATGGGCTCTACGAGCAGTACTTC
j_call: TRBJ2-5; d_call: TRBD2; cdr3_length: 15; v_call: TRBV19; cdr3_aa: CASSLYGLVGETQYF; cdr3_nt: TGTGCCAGTTCCCTATACGGACTAGTAGGAGAGACCCAGTACTTC
j_call: TRBJ1-4; d_call: .; cdr3_length: 16; v_call: TRBV4-3; cdr3_aa: CASSPSRMGSNEKLFF; cdr3_nt: TGCGCCAGCAGCCCAAGTCGGATGGGCTCTAATGAAAAACTGTTTTTT
j_call: TRBJ2-2; d_call: TRBD1; cdr3_length: 14; v_call: TRBV10-3; cdr3_aa: CAIKDRVNTGELFF; cdr3_nt: TGTGCCATCAAGGACAGGGTAAACACCGGGGAGCTGTTTTTT
j_call: TRBJ2-2; d_call: TRBD2; cdr3_length: 16; v_call: TRBV19; cdr3_aa: CASSVGRGRATGELFF; cdr3_nt: TGTGCCAGTAGTGTCGGGCGGGGGAGGGCCACCGGGGAGCTGTTTTTT
j_call: TRBJ2-7; d_call: .; cdr3_length: 11; v_call: TRBV20-1; cdr3_aa: CSARSGYEQYF; cdr3_nt: TGCAGTGCTAGATCCGGGTACGAGCAGTACTTC
j_call: TRBJ1-2; d_call: .; cdr3_length: 10; v_call: TRBV20-1; cdr3_aa: CSALTGGYTF; cdr3_nt: TGCAGTGCTCTGACCGGGGGCTACACCTTC
j_call: TRBJ1-1; d_call: .; cdr3_length: 12; v_call: TRBV19; cdr3_aa: CASTAENTEAFF; cdr3_nt: TGTGCCAGTACCGCAGAGAACACTGAAGCTTTCTTT
j_call: TRBJ2-3; d_call: .; cdr3_length: 16; v_call: TRBV25-1; cdr3_aa: CASSEGGQGRAYTQYF; cdr3_nt: TGTGCCAGCAGTGAAGGTGGGCAGGGGCGGGCCTATACGCAGTATTTT
j_call: TRBJ1-5; d_call: .; cdr3_length: 15; v_call: TRBV19; cdr3_aa: CASTSGHLYNQPQHF; cdr3_nt: TGTGCCAGTACTTCTGGACACTTGTACAATCAGCCCCAGCATTTT
j_call: TRBJ1-4; d_call: TRBD1; cdr3_length: 15; v_call: TRBV6-5; cdr3_aa: CASSNPTGTGRKLFF; cdr3_nt: TGTGCCAGCAGTAACCCTACCGGGACAGGGCGGAAACTGTTTTTT
j_call: TRBJ2-2; d_call: TRBD1; cdr3_length: 18; v_call: TRBV19; cdr3_aa: CASSIDLRTGGNTGELFF; cdr3_nt: TGTGCCAGTAGTATAGATCTAAGGACAGGGGGTAACACCGGGGAGCTGTTTTTT
j_call: TRBJ2-2; d_call: .; cdr3_length: 15; v_call: TRBV7-9; cdr3_aa: CASSFSLANTGEPFF; cdr3_nt: TGTGCCAGCAGCTTTTCCCTCGCGAACACCGGGGAGCCGTTTTTT
j_call: TRBJ1-4; d_call: .; cdr3_length: 13; v_call: TRBV30; cdr3_aa: CAWSVAQAEKLFF; cdr3_nt: TGTGCCTGGAGTGTAGCTCAGGCGGAAAAACTGTTTTTT
j_call: TRBJ1-2; d_call: TRBD1; cdr3_length: 14; v_call: TRBV6-6; cdr3_aa: CASRGPGTEYGYTF; cdr3_nt: TGTGCCAGCAGGGGACCCGGGACAGAGTATGGCTACACCTTC
j_call: TRBJ1-1; d_call: TRBD1; cdr3_length: 15; v_call: TRBV5-8; cdr3_aa: CASREWNRGGTEAFF; cdr3_nt: TGTGCCAGCAGAGAGTGGAACAGGGGAGGTACTGAAGCTTTCTTT
j_call: TRBJ2-3; d_call: .; cdr3_length: 16; v_call: TRBV5-4; cdr3_aa: CASSLVTTRSTDTQYF; cdr3_nt: TGTGCCAGCAGCTTGGTGACAACACGTAGCACAGATACGCAGTATTTT
j_call: TRBJ2-5; d_call: .; cdr3_length: 14; v_call: TRBV5-4; cdr3_aa: CASSLAGIAETQYF; cdr3_nt: TGTGCCAGCAGCTTGGCCGGGATCGCAGAGACCCAGTACTTC
j_call: TRBJ1-1; d_call: .; cdr3_length: 16; v_call: TRBV18; cdr3_aa: CASSSIGVGGHTEAFF; cdr3_nt: TGTGCCAGCTCATCGATTGGAGTCGGGGGACACACTGAAGCTTTCTTT
j_call: TRBJ1-1; d_call: TRBD1; cdr3_length: 18; v_call: TRBV18; cdr3_aa: CASSPPGQGRGMNTEAFF; cdr3_nt: TGTGCCAGCTCACCTCCGGGACAGGGGCGAGGAATGAACACTGAAGCTTTCTTT
j_call: TRBJ2-2; d_call: .; cdr3_length: 14; v_call: TRBV6-1; cdr3_aa: CASSELGDTGELFF; cdr3_nt: TGTGCCAGCAGTGAATTAGGGGACACCGGGGAGCTGTTTTTT
j_call: TRBJ1-4; d_call: .; cdr3_length: 13; v_call: TRBV18; cdr3_aa: CASSPGQNEKLFF; cdr3_nt: TGTGCCAGCTCACCAGGACAGAATGAAAAACTGTTTTTT
j_call: TRBJ1-1; d_call: .; cdr3_length: 14; v_call: TRBV9; cdr3_aa: CASSVAQLNTEAFF; cdr3_nt: TGTGCCAGCAGCGTAGCACAGTTGAACACTGAAGCTTTCTTT
j_call: TRBJ2-5; d_call: TRBD1; cdr3_length: 13; v_call: TRBV6-5; cdr3_aa: CASSYDREETQYF; cdr3_nt: TGTGCCAGCAGTTACGACAGGGAAGAGACCCAGTACTTC
j_call: TRBJ2-7; d_call: .; cdr3_length: 14; v_call: TRBV29-1; cdr3_aa: CSVEDQGRGGEQYF; cdr3_nt: TGCAGCGTTGAAGATCAGGGAAGAGGGGGAGAGCAGTACTTC
j_call: TRBJ1-5; d_call: .; cdr3_length: 15; v_call: TRBV19; cdr3_aa: CASTILGGIPQPQHF; cdr3_nt: TGTGCCAGTACCATTTTGGGGGGGATACCTCAGCCCCAGCATTTT
j_call: TRBJ1-6; d_call: .; cdr3_length: 16; v_call: TRBV6-5; cdr3_aa: CASSYTRQAGNSPLHF; cdr3_nt: TGTGCCAGCAGTTACACCCGACAGGCTGGAAATTCACCCCTCCACTTT
j_call: TRBJ1-2; d_call: .; cdr3_length: 12; v_call: TRBV18; cdr3_aa: CASSPPSQGPSF; cdr3_nt: TGTGCCAGCTCACCACCGTCGCAGGGGCCCTCCTTC
j_call: TRBJ1-1; d_call: .; cdr3_length: 15; v_call: TRBV7-8; cdr3_aa: CASSLVQQGNTEAFF; cdr3_nt: TGTGCCAGCAGCTTGGTCCAACAGGGGAACACTGAAGCTTTCTTT
j_call: TRBJ2-1; d_call: .; cdr3_length: 13; v_call: TRBV7-3; cdr3_aa: CASSERRHNEQFF; cdr3_nt: TGTGCCAGCTCTGAGCGGCGCCATAATGAGCAGTTCTTC